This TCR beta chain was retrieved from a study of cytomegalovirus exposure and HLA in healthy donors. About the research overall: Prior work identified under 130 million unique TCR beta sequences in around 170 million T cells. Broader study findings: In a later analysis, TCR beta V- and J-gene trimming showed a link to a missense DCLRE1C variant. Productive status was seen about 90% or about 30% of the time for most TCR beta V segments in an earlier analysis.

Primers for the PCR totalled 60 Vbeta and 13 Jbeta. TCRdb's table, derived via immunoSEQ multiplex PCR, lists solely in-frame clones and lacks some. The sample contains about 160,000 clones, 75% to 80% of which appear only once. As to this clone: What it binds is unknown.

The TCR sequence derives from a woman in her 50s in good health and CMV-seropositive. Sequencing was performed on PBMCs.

The DNA of the CDR3 is TGCGCCAGCAGCTTATACGCGGGAGATACGCAGTATTTT. Translated, it gives CASSLYAGDTQYF. This chain joins TRBV5-1 and TRBJ2-3, with a possible D match to TRBD2 (5 bases). Germline V gene sequence: CDR1 SGHRS, CDR2 YFSETQ. V shed 2 bases and J shed 5 bases, with 9 bases lying between them. This CDR3 has 13 amino acids.